These 21 T cell receptor beta chains were all obtained from the same sample, sequenced in a study of blood T cell repertoires in COVID-19. Some clones are missing from TCRdb's copy, which holds only in-frame ones; the method was immunoSEQ multiplex PCR. The sample holds some 87,000 clones, approximately 92% seen once. Input material: peripheral blood. The receptor source for this set is a woman aged 55-69 years with active COVID-19.

The J gene is TRBJ2-5, the V gene TRBV9, with 11 bases identical to TRBD1. Germline V gene sequence: CDR1 SGDLS, CDR2 YYNGEE. The CDR3 is made up of 15 amino acids. The V and J ends lost 2 bases and 2 bases, in that order; junction bases with no gene match: 2. The CDR3 DNA sequence: TGTGCCAGCAGCGTTCGGGACAGGGGGCAAGAGACCCAGTACTTC. Translated, it gives CASSVRDRGQETQYF.

The rearrangement joins TRBV11-3 to TRBJ2-1; 11 positions agree with TRBD1. V shed 2 bases, J shed 8 bases, and the junction held 8 bases outside the gene matches. The CDR3 runs to 16 residues. Per germline, CDR1 SGHNT and CDR2 YENEEA. CDR3 bases: TGTGCCAGCAGCTTACAAGGGACAGGGGGTTTGGATGAGCAGTTCTTC. It is translated as CASSLQGTGGLDEQFF.

This chain uses TRBV10-1 with TRBJ1-1; 7 bases line up with TRBD1. The CDR3 loop spans 14 amino acids. The V segment lost 4 bases and the J segment 6 bases; nucleotides outside the gene matches: 8. The germline gives CDR1 WNHNN, CDR2 SYGVQD (reference sequence). The CDR3 sequence is CASSAGTAGSEAFF. CDR3 DNA sequence: TGCGCCAGCAGTGCCGGGACAGCCGGATCTGAAGCTTTCTTT.

The chain has TRBV30 and TRBJ1-1; perhaps TRBD1 as D (6 bases). This CDR3 is 15 amino acids long. With 3 bases removed from V and 2 bases from J, the gap between germline ends came to 16 bases. Germline lookup yields CDR1 GTSNPN and CDR2 SVGIG (reference sequence). In DNA form, the CDR3 reads TGTGCCTGGAGCCCTTTAGGGGGAGCCAACACTGAAGCTTTCTTT. Its protein product is CAWSPLGGANTEAFF.

This rearrangement joins TRBV28 to TRBJ1-2, with a possible D match to TRBD1 (6 bases). Germline CDR1 is MDHEN and CDR2 is SYDVKM. CDR3 length equals 14 residues. The germline V and J ends were trimmed by 4 bases and 7 bases, with 16 bases remaining between them. CDR3 region: CASSSRRRGFGYTF. In DNA, the CDR3 is TGTGCCAGCAGTTCCCGTAGAAGGGGGTTTGGCTACACCTTC.

The chain couples TRBV3-1 (or the pseudogene TRBV3-2) to TRBJ2-2; D possibly corresponds to TRBD1 (6 bases). Germline-derived CDR1 and CDR2 are LGHDT and YNNKEL (reference sequence). The CDR3 spans 13 residues. V lost 4 bases and J 6 bases, leaving 9 bases between the germline ends. CDR3 in amino acids: CASSPRGAGELFF. CDR3 in DNA: TGTGCCAGCAGCCCCAGGGGTGCCGGGGAGCTGTTTTTT.

This chain joins TRBV6-1 and TRBJ1-4; the match to TRBD1 covers 8 bases. V shed 4 bases and J 8 bases; nucleotides not matched to a gene: 12. This CDR3 is 16 amino acids long. Germline-derived CDR1 and CDR2 are MNHNS and SASEGT. In DNA form, the CDR3 reads TGTGCCAGCAGTGGAACGAACAGGGGGAAGGGAGAAAAACTGTTTTTT. It specifies CASSGTNRGKGEKLFF.

The chain recombines TRBV9 with TRBJ1-2; 9 bases align to TRBD1. The germline V gene has CDR1 SGDLS and CDR2 YYNGEE. This CDR3 is 16 amino acids long. V gave up 3 bases and J gave up 5 bases; unmatched junction bases: 11. The CDR3 sequence: CASSARGTGIQYGYTF. The DNA of the CDR3 is TGTGCCAGCAGCGCACGCGGGACAGGGATTCAATATGGCTACACCTTC.

The chain uses TRBV28 and TRBJ2-1; possibly TRBD2 for D (6 bases). The ends were cut back, 1 base at V and 6 bases at J, with 16 bases in the middle. The length of the CDR3 is 16 residues. Germline V gene lookup returns CDR1 MDHEN and CDR2 SYDVKM. CDR3 bases: TGTGCCAGCAGTTTATTCGCGGGAAAGGAGATCAATGAGCAGTTCTTC. Translated, it gives CASSLFAGKEINEQFF.

The genes are TRBV7-2 and TRBJ2-2; TRBD1 aligns across 10 bases. The CDR3 is made up of 16 amino acids. The V and J ends lost 2 bases and 4 bases, in that order; junction bases with no gene match: 4. Per germline, CDR1 SGHTA and CDR2 FQGNSA. The CDR3 DNA sequence: TGTGCCAGCAGCTTATTAGGACAGGGGGTCACCGGGGAGCTGTTTTTT. This encodes CASSLLGQGVTGELFF.

The chain's CDR3 is CASSQDAAAPWPQHF. As DNA, the CDR3 is TGTGCCAGCAGCCAAGATGCGGCAGCCCCTTGGCCCCAGCATTTT. The V and J genes are TRBV3-1 (or the pseudogene TRBV3-2) and TRBJ1-5; D not certain. This CDR3 is built from 15 residues. From germline, CDR1 is LGHDT and CDR2 YNNKEL (reference sequence). V shed 0 bases and J shed 9 bases, with 15 bases lying between them.

The J gene is TRBJ2-3, the V gene TRBV7-2; TRBD2 agrees at 12 bases. J was trimmed by 4 bases and V by 2 bases; bases with no gene match: 4. Germline V gives CDR1 SGHTA, CDR2 FQGNSA. The CDR3 totals 16 residues. CDR3 bases: TGTGCCAGCAGCTTACTAGCGGGGGGGCCCTCAGATACGCAGTATTTT. Its translation is CASSLLAGGPSDTQYF.

J is TRBJ2-1 and V is TRBV14, with TRBD1 identical over 12 bases. The CDR3 spans 14 residues. V gave up 4 bases and J gave up 9 bases; unmatched junction bases: 4. Germline loops: CDR1 SGHDN, CDR2 FVKESK. The CDR3 DNA sequence: TGTGCCAGCAGCCTGGGACAGGGGGCTTTTGAGCAGTTCTTC. Its protein product is CASSLGQGAFEQFF.

The chain uses TRBV28 and TRBJ2-1, with 9 bases aligning to TRBD2. V trimming: 5 bases; J trimming: 6 bases; junction bases outside the gene matches: 5. CDR3 length equals 14 residues. The germline CDR1 and CDR2 sequences are MDHEN and SYDVKM. CDR3 loop: CASSRRLAVNEQFF. As DNA, the CDR3 is TGTGCCAGCAGTCGCCGACTAGCGGTCAATGAGCAGTTCTTC.

The chain recombines TRBV28 with TRBJ1-2; no firm D call. V was trimmed by 6 bases and J by 4 bases, leaving 12 bases between them. Germline V CDR1 and CDR2: MDHEN, SYDVKM. The CDR3 has 13 residues. CDR3 loop: CASSLNPLYGYTF. CDR3 coding DNA: TGTGCCAGCAGCCTTAATCCCCTCTATGGCTACACCTTC.

This chain joins TRBV11-2 and TRBJ2-5; the D gene is possibly TRBD2 (6 bases). Germline V gene data show CDR1 as SGHAT and CDR2 as FQNNGV. The CDR3 runs 13 residues. The V end lost 5 bases, the J end lost 2 bases, and 9 bases lay between the germline ends. The CDR3 bases are TGTGCCAGCAGCGCCGGGACTCAAGAGACCCAGTACTTC. It codes for CASSAGTQETQYF.

The V gene is TRBV14, the J gene TRBJ1-1; a possible D gene is TRBD1 (5 bases). The germline V and J ends were trimmed by 6 bases and 1 base, with 12 bases remaining between them. CDR1 and CDR2 from the germline V gene are SGHDN and FVKESK. This CDR3 is built from 14 residues. CDR3 DNA sequence: TGTGCCAGCAGTCGCCTGGGGGGGAACACTGAAGCTTTCTTT. As protein: CASSRLGGNTEAFF.

The chain is built from TRBV15 and TRBJ2-7; 8 bases align to TRBD1. The CDR3 contains 14 residues. Germline V gives CDR1 LNHNV, CDR2 YYDKDF (reference sequence). The junction had 8 bases not matched to a gene; V was cut back by 5 bases and J by 5 bases. The chain's CDR3 is CATSRQGSSDEQYF. For the CDR3, the DNA is TGTGCCACCAGCCGACAGGGGAGTAGCGACGAGCAGTACTTC.

With regard to this clone: Mismatch with germline at one junction end may stem from a read error. This chain connects TRBV7-2 to TRBJ2-2, with D possibly being TRBD1 or TRBD2 (7 bases each). Looked up from germline, CDR1 is SGHTA and CDR2 is FQGNSA. The CDR3 has 15 residues. The CDR3 loop is CASGLAGGDTGELFF. In DNA, the CDR3 is TGTGCCAGCGGCTTAGCAGGGGGGGACACCGGGGAGCTGTTTTTT.

This chain joins TRBV5-4 and TRBJ2-6, with 9 positions matching TRBD1. The CDR3 spans 17 residues. Germline V CDR1 and CDR2: SGHNT, YYREEE (reference sequence). With V trimmed by 0 bases and J by 3 bases, 4 bases remained unmatched. The DNA for the CDR3 is TGTGCCAGCAGCTTGGGACAGGGGGACGGTGGGGCCAACGTCCTGACTTTC. It codes for CASSLGQGDGGANVLTF.

This chain links TRBV5-6 with TRBJ2-7; perhaps TRBD1 as D (5 bases). The CDR3 runs to 17 residues. Looked up from germline, CDR1 is SGHDT and CDR2 is YYEEEE. V gave up 2 bases and J gave up 2 bases, with 20 bases separating them. CDR3 amino acids: CASSFANTRVGPYEQYF. CDR3 coding DNA: TGTGCCAGCAGCTTCGCAAATACCAGGGTAGGACCCTACGAGCAGTACTTC.